This entry is about one T cell receptor beta chain. Its matching antigen is unknown. Oncomine TCR Beta short-read sequencing was applied to DNA from cultured CD4+ T cells. TCRdb used MiXCR to reprocess the PCR reads, holding one entry per CDR3 protein. The data show approximately 22,000 distinct CDR3 sequences, 45% to 60% seen once. These data originate in a study of vaccination and CD4 T cells after COVID-19. For the study at large: Overlapping peptides of the spike proteins of SARS-CoV-2, HCoV-NL63, HCoV-OC43 and HCoV-229E were used for cell stimulation.

The CDR3 consists of 14 residues. Germline values: CDR1 DFQATT, CDR2 SNEGSKA (reference sequence). Trimming removed 0 bases at V and 5 bases at J, with 13 bases between. The treatment was: approximately 9-day PBMC culture with coronavirus spike peptide pools or control peptides (ViraFEST assay). The TCR sequence derives from a human donor who had recovered from COVID-19. V usage is TRBV20-1 and J usage is TRBJ2-5, with D uncertain. The sequenced sample was CD4+ T cells from blood, cultured in vitro. The CDR3 spells CSARDRVGGETQYF. The CDR3 DNA is TGCAGTGCTAGAGATCGTGTGGGCGGCGAGACCCAGTACTTC.